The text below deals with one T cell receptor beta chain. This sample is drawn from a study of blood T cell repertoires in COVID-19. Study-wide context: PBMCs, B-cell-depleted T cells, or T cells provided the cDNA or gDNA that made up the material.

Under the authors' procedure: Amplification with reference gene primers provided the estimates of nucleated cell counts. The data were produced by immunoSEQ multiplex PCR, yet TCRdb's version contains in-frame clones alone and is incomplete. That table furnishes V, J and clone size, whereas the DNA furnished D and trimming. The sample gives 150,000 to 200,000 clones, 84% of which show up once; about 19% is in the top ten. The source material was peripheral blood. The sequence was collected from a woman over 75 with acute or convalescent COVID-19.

CDR3 bases: TGTGCCAGCAGAAACATTTATAGCAATCAGCCCCAGCATTTT. Translating gives CASRNIYSNQPQHF. The chain is built from TRBV6-5 and TRBJ1-5; D remains unclear. The germline gives CDR1 MNHEY, CDR2 SVGAGI. V lost 6 bases, J lost 0 bases, and 9 bases lay in between. The CDR3 length is 14 residues.